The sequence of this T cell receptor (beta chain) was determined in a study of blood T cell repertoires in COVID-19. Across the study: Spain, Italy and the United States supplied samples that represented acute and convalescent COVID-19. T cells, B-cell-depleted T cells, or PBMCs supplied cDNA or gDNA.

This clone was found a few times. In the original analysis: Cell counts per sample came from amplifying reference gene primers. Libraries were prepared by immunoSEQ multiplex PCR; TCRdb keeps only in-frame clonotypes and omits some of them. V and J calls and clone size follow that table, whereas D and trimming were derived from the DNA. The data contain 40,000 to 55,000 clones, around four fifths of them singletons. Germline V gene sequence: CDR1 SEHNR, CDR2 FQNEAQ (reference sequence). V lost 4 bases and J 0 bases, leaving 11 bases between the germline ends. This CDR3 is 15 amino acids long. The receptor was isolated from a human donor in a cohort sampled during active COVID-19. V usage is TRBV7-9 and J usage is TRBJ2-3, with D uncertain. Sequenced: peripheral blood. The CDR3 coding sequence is TGTGCCAGCAGCTCGACGGTGACTAGCACAGATACGCAGTATTTT. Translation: CASSSTVTSTDTQYF.